This T cell receptor (beta chain) appears in the sequencing data of a study of T cells in women clearing cervical HPV infection. Across the whole study: For cases, blood was sampled a median about 150 days after lesion detection, interquartile range about 80 to 220 days. General study findings and limits: Combining TCR richness with V gene abundances gave 0.65 to 0.85 AUC.

For this clone: Its specificity is not known. Coverage ceases 3 residues before the CDR3 finishes, and the germline J gene fills in the end.

Sequencing was performed with immunoSEQ multiplex PCR; in TCRdb, only in-frame clones are kept and a portion is missing. The data include 30,000 to 35,000 clones; the top ten clones carry 4.2%. V lost 3 bases, J lost 5 bases, and 4 bases stayed unmatched. Looked up from germline, CDR1 is SGHRS and CDR2 is YFSETQ. There are 15 residues in the CDR3. Sequenced: blood buffy coat. The V call is TRBV5-1, the J call TRBJ2-3; 12 nucleotides agree with TRBD2. The sequence derives from a woman aged 18-70 years with a cervical HPV16 infection that either progressed to CIN3+ or cleared (not recorded which). The CDR3 bases that were read are TGCGCCAGCAGCTACGGACTAGCGGGGAGAGATACG. Protein product: CASSYGLAGRDT. The full CDR3 reads CASSYGLAGRDTQYF.